This T cell receptor (beta chain) emerged from a study of T cell responses to AZD1222 COVID-19 vaccine (TCRdb year 2021). Study-level background: AZD1222 recipients with second doses at about 4 weeks or about 12 weeks were pooled, because spike-specific TCR depth and breadth did not differ between schedules. Trial participants were enrolled into age subgroups of 18-55, 56-69 and 70-plus years, which contained 148, 28 and 57 TCR-sequenced participants, respectively. TCR sequencing covered more than 230 trial participants: 207 given two doses of AZD1222 and 26 given two doses of MenACWY control vaccine.

A distance of 16 bases separates the germline ends of V and J, which lose 7 bases and 6 bases respectively. The germline V gene yields MDHEN for CDR1 and SYDVKM for CDR2. From the cysteine through the phenylalanine, the CDR3 covers 13 amino acids. CDR3 DNA only is kept here, 39 bases in frame from base 1. The CDR3 regions of human TCRbeta chains were subjected to immunosequencing. Per the authors' processing: TCRs in the repertoires were compared against a reference library of SARS-CoV-2-specific TCRs that had been generated with the MIRA antigen-specificity platform. Breadth was defined as the fraction of unique TCRs that were SARS-CoV-2-associated, and depth was defined as the fraction of total T cells that were SARS-CoV-2-associated. Using the MIRA data, each spike-specific TCR was assigned both to the spike region to which the TCR was reactive and to a CD4 or CD8 class. Log10-transformed breadth and depth values were compared by one-way ANOVA with Sidak's multiple comparisons tests. TCRdb stores this immuneACCESS table with in-frame sequences only. Part of the clones is absent; in the studies checked, under half of the shortfall reflects unresolved V genes, and no reason is known for the rest. The DNA was the basis for D and trimming; V, J and clone size are from that table. The sample table lists more than 75,000 clones, 90% to 95% of them with a count of one. Together, the top ten hold approximately 5.2% of the sample.

On the study overall, not on this receptor specifically: The 56-69-year group was small, and its depth increase did not reach significance, likely because of low power. No day 14 peak-response samples were available, so repertoires were characterized only after the peak T cell response. After two AZD1222 doses, both the breadth and the depth of spike-specific TCRs were significantly higher than at day 0 and than in MenACWY recipients. Participants were mostly white British, with more females than males. The authors suggested clonal diversity may have been underestimated. Reportedly, almost half of the unique spike-specific TCRs recognized epitopes lying outside the regions that are mutated in the B.1.351 and B.1.1.7 variants. The vaccine-associated CD4 TCRs covered the entire spike protein, and the dominant responses fell in regions 160-218 and 743-854. Conclusions about previously exposed vaccinees are limited because only six or seven AZD1222 recipients were SARS-CoV-2 seropositive at baseline.

The intended sense of this specimen's time point label: baseline before first vaccination. The vaccinee samples were drawn from two UK trials, COV001 and COV002, one of which was a single-blind randomized controlled phase 2/3 trial testing AZD1222 (ChAdOx1 nCoV-19) in healthy adults. For TCRbeta chain sequencing, PBMC samples from trial participants were taken at day 0 and at day 28 after the second dose. Concerning this clone: It has no known antigen specificity. No base-level quality is on record; no much larger clone is a single base apart.

Sequencing used peripheral blood, obtained on day 0 of AZD1222 vaccination. The source is an adult in good health. The sequence joins TRBV28 to TRBJ2-7; confidence is insufficient to name the D gene. The DNA sequence follows: TGTGCCAGCACCAATGGCAGGTCGGGCGAGCAGTACTTC. Its protein is CASTNGRSGEQYF.